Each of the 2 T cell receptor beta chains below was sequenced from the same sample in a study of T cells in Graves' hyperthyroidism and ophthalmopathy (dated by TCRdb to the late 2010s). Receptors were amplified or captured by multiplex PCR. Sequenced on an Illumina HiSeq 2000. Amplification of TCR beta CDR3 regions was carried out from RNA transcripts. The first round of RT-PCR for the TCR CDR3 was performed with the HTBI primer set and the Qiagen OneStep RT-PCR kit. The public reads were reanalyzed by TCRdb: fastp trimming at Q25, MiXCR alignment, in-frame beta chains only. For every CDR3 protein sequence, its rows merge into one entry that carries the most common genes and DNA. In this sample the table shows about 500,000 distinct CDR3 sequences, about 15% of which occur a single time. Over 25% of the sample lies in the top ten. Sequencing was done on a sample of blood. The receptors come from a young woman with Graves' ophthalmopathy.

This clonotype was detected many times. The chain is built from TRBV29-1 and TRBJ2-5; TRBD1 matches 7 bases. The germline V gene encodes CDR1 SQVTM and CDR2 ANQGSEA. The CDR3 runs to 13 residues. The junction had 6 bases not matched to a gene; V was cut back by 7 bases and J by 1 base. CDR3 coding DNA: TGCAGCGCTACAGGGGCGGGCCAAGAGACCCAGTACTTC. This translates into CSATGAGQETQYF.

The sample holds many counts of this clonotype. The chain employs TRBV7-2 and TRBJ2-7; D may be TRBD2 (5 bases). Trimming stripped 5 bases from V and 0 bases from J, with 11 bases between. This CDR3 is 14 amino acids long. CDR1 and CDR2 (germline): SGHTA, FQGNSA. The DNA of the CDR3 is TGTGCCAGCAGCCAGGACTCGTACTCCTACGAGCAGTACTTC. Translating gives CASSQDSYSYEQYF.